This T cell receptor beta chain originates from a study of PD-1 blockade in classical Hodgkin lymphoma. Notes on the study in general: For complete responders, baseline diversity was comparable to that of newly diagnosed patients.

Trimming removed 8 bases from V and 2 bases from J; junction bases left unmatched: 5. Germline assignment: CDR1 SQVTM and CDR2 ANQGSEA. CDR3 length: 12 residues. For this clone: Its matching antigen is unknown.

The time point: cycle 4 day 1 (C4D1), after more than five weeks of nivolumab. Exposure to brentuximab vedotin varied, and each patient had relapsed following autologous stem cell transplantation. Libraries were prepared by immunoSEQ multiplex PCR; TCRdb keeps only in-frame clonotypes and omits some of them. The repertoire includes approximately 24,000 clones, roughly four fifths of them detected once, and 22% sits in the top ten. Sequenced material: peripheral blood mononuclear cells (PBMCs), taken before the fourth cycle of nivolumab. This sequence was found in a human donor with classical Hodgkin lymphoma. J is TRBJ1-2 and V is TRBV29-1; TRBD1 aligns across 7 bases. The CDR3 DNA is TGCAGCATAGACAGGGAGAACTATGGCTACACCTTC. Protein: CSIDRENYGYTF. The whole variable domain, filled in from reference TRBV29-1 and TRBJ1-2, reads SAVISQKPSRDICQRGTSLTIQCQVDSQVTMMFWYRQQPGQSLTLIATANQGSEATYESGFVIDKFPISRPNLTFSTLTVSNMSPEDSSIYLCSIDRENYGYTFGSGTRLTVV.